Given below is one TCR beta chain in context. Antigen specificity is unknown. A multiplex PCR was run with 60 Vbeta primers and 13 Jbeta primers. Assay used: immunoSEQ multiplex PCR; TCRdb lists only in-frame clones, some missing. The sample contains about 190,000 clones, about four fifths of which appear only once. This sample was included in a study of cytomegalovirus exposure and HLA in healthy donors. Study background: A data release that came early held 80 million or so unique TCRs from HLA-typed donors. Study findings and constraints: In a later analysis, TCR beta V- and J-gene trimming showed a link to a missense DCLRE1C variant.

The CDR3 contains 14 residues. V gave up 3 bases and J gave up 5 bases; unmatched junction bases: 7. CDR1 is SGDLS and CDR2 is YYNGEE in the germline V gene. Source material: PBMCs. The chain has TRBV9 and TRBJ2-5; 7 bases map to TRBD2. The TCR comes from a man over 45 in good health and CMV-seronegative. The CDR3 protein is CASSAGPGGETQYF. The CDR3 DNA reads TGTGCCAGCAGCGCTGGACCGGGGGGTGAGACCCAGTACTTC. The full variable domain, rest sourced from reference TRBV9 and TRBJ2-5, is DSGVTQTPKHLITATGQRVTLRCSPRSGDLSVYWYQQSLDQGLQFLIQYYNGEERAKGNILERFSAQQFPDLHSELNLSSLELGDSALYFCASSAGPGGETQYFGPGTRLLVL.